What follows is one T cell receptor (beta chain) and its context. Its specificity is unknown. No neoadjuvant therapy was given to the selected pancreatic ductal adenocarcinoma patients before their surgery. This CDR3 has 18 residues. V gave up 5 bases and J gave up 0 bases; unmatched junction bases: 16. Per germline, CDR1 SGHVS and CDR2 FNYEAQ. These data belong to a study of T cells in pancreatic ductal adenocarcinoma. Findings and caveats of the study: Compared with tumor, blood showed more total productive templates and 6.5 to 10-fold more clonotypes.

Generated by immunoSEQ multiplex PCR, the TCRdb table keeps only in-frame clones and is missing some. The table records around 15,000 clones, roughly 89% of them present only once. The sequenced material came from PBMCs. This receptor was taken from a human donor with pancreatic ductal adenocarcinoma. The V and J genes are TRBV7-6 and TRBJ2-7; 7 bases match TRBD1. CDR3 nucleotide sequence: TGTGCCAGCAGCCCCAGTATCAATCCGGGACAGTTCTCCTACGAGCAGTACTTC. It translates to CASSPSINPGQFSYEQYF.